This entry is about one TCR beta chain. This clonotype was found many times. There is no known antigen for this receptor. Base qualities are missing; no much larger clone stands one base away. The data stem from a study of human T cells and chemical hapten exposure (dated by TCRdb to the early 2020s). The study in broad terms: For sensitization, 2% DPC in acetone was applied to an approximately 2 cm by approximately 2 cm area of upper inner arm skin. Weekly therapeutic DPC doses were additionally applied to the scalp of patients throughout the approximately 25-week study period. Patch testing was performed on the upper back with Finn chambers containing 0.01% DPC, and the patch tests were scored after 6 days according to International Contact Dermatitis Research Group standards. Most of the patients in the cohort were female, and the cohort covered alopecia areata with under or over 50% scalp involvement, alopecia totalis and alopecia universalis. Libraries were combined into a pool for sequencing, and differences in TCR yield between samples came mainly from small differences in library volumes within the pool. The study tracked peripheral blood TCR repertoire changes in vivo during primary and secondary sensitization to the hapten diphenylcyclopropenone (DPC) in alopecia patients. Blood samples were taken from patients before sensitization (week 0) and at 2, 6 and about 24 weeks after DPC sensitization. About 28 alopecia patients gave blood for TCR sequencing at one to four time points (pre-sensitization, 2, 6 and 24 weeks).

The CDR3 contains 14 residues, cysteine and phenylalanine counted. The entry retains the CDR3 DNA only, 42 bases that are in frame from base 1. Cut back by 4 bases and 3 bases, the V and J ends lie 12 bases apart. Looking up the germline V gene yields CDR1 SGHRS and CDR2 YFSETQ. Findings and caveats that apply to the study as a whole: After repeated subsampling, changes were observed in the strength of the expansion versus patch-test correlation and in the threshold at which the correlation became significant. No change with DPC sensitization was found in the number of TCRs above 1 in 1000 frequency, and no evidence of global repertoire structure alterations was found. Because every patient had alopecia, a presumed autoimmune disease, the patients' immune response might differ from that of healthy individuals. A positive correlation was found between the number of PT1 expanded TCRs and patch test score, with significance reached at thresholds 8, 16 and 32 but not 4. Significantly more large CDR3 similarity clusters were formed by expanded TCRs than by pre-sensitization or healthy control sets, consistent with antigen-driven responses.

The library was made by RACE. The run used a NextSeq 500. Library preparation attached unique molecular identifiers to individual cDNA molecules for quantitative, reproducible TCR counting. For every blood RNA sample, sequencing covered both the TCR alpha and TCR beta chains. Per the authors' processing: Samples had a median of approximately 93,000 TCRs, with a range from about 23,224 to 690,600. The Decombinator software suite was used to annotate V, J and CDR3 in the TCR reads. Every sample was subsampled to the same number of TCRs (28,000) for the PS versus PT1 abundance plots. Expanded TCRs were defined as absent before sensitization and observed at least eight times at the 2-week time point. Through fastp at Q25 and MiXCR, TCRdb rebuilt clones from the public reads, retaining in-frame beta chains. Each CDR3 protein appears once, grouped with its most common genes and DNA. The V and J calls here are based on TCRdb, not the publication. Recorded for this sample are a few hundred thousand distinct CDR3 sequences; about 4.8% of them occurred a single time. The top ten hold 2% to 2.5% of the sample.

The sample's time point label, in plain terms: patch test 1, 2 weeks after DPC sensitization. This specimen's treatment or condition label, per the study, means: therapeutic diphenylcyclopropenone sensitization with weekly scalp DPC. Blood at each patch-test visit was drawn before the patch test was applied. Patients were eligible if aged 18 to 70, diagnosed with alopecia and judged suitable for DPC therapy, and pregnant patients were excluded. Total RNA was extracted from unfractionated whole blood that had been collected in Tempus Blood RNA tubes. The clonotype was recovered from a woman in her forties or fifties with alopecia areata. Some clones in this sample may be carry-over from other donors' samples. The input for sequencing was whole blood, taken in connection with sensitization to the hapten diphenylcyclopropenone (DPC). The sequence joins TRBV5-1 to TRBJ2-3, with no confident D gene call. The sequenced DNA: TGCGCCAGCAGCGCCGCCAAGAGGACAGATACGCAGTATTTT. Its translation is CASSAAKRTDTQYF.